The 17 T cell receptor beta chains reported below all come from one sample, sequenced in a study of tumor-infiltrating lymphocytes in primary liver carcinoma. From unsorted bulk tissue weighing about 20-32 mg, DNA and RNA were co-extracted. The investigators made TCR beta cDNA from around 540 ng total RNA, using a constant-region primer. A slightly modified ARM-PCR protocol with three nested multiplex PCR rounds produced these TCR beta libraries. Primers for the first two PCR rounds were TRBV1-TRBV30 forward primers and a C-beta reverse primer (around 10 cycles per round). TCRdb re-called the multiplex PCR reads with MiXCR, one entry per CDR3 protein. The sample lists approximately 110,000 distinct CDR3 sequences; around 60% were seen once. What was sequenced was liver tumor tissue from sampling region 1. The subset denotes: tumor region T1, superior pole. These receptors were collected from an older woman with primary liver carcinoma and hepatitis B virus infection.

The gene calls are TRBV4-2 and TRBJ1-2, with D tentatively TRBD1 (5 bases). The CDR3 covers 14 residues. Germline V gene sequence: CDR1 LGHNA, CDR2 YNFKEQ. The V gene lost 1 base and the J gene lost 6 bases, with 12 bases spanning the gap. CDR3 coding DNA: TGTGCCAGCAGCCAAGTTGGGACTGACCATGGCTACACCTTC. It is translated as CASSQVGTDHGYTF.

As regards this clonotype: At one end, the junction sequence differs from germline, possibly due to a read error. The chain joins TRBV6-5 to TRBJ2-2; D ambiguous. The length of the CDR3 is 15 residues. CDR1 is MNHEY and CDR2 is SVGAGI in the germline V gene. CDR3 sequence (DNA): TGTACCAGCAGTTACGGCCCCTCGGTCCCCGGCGAGCTGTTTTTT. Translating it yields CTSSYGPSVPGELFF.

With respect to this clonotype: This may arise from a read error, as a much more abundant clone is one base away. V and J are TRBV4-1 and TRBJ1-5, with D hard to call. Germline V gives CDR1 MGHRA, CDR2 YSYEKL. V gave up 0 bases and J gave up 4 bases, with 10 bases separating them. The CDR3 length is 15 residues. The CDR3: CASSQDRTGNQPQHF. CDR3 DNA sequence: TGCGCCAGCAGCCAAGATCGGACGGGGAATCAGCCCCAGCATTTT.

About this clonotype itself: Likely a read error: the CDR3 ends without its conserved phenylalanine or tryptophan. The DNA is left out, because the CDR3 cannot be placed on it with certainty; the CDR3 is given as TCRdb lists it. The gene calls are TRBV11-3 and TRBJ1-2. CDR1 SGHNT and CDR2 YENEEA come from the germline V gene. The CDR3 is 11 residues long, counting both termini. CDR3: CASSSNYGYIV.

V gene TRBV29-1 combines with J gene TRBJ2-7, with D unresolved. Trimming stripped 6 bases from V and 4 bases from J, with 19 bases between. Germline V gene sequence: CDR1 SQVTM, CDR2 ANQGSEA. The CDR3 is 14 residues long. The CDR3 here is CSVRPADRVYEQYF. Here the CDR3 DNA reads TGCAGCGTCCGACCCGCCGACCGGGTATACGAGCAGTACTTC.

Comment on this clonotype: It may be a read error: a sequence one base away is much more abundant. The rearrangement joins TRBV6-5 to TRBJ1-4; possibly TRBD1 for D (5 bases). This CDR3 is built from 12 residues. Trimming removed 6 bases at V and 7 bases at J, with 9 bases between. Germline assignment: CDR1 MNHEY and CDR2 SVGAGI. CDR3 coding DNA: TGTGCCAGCAGGCCGGGGGGTGAAAAACTGTTTTTT. Its protein product is CASRPGGEKLFF.

Concerning this clonotype itself: Mismatch with germline at one junction end may stem from a read error. The chain has TRBV11-2 and TRBJ2-5; the D gene is possibly TRBD2 (5 bases). Per germline, CDR1 SGHAT and CDR2 FQNNGV. The CDR3 covers 12 residues. The CDR3 region has the DNA TGTGTCAGCAGCCTCGAGGCGGGGACCCAGTACTTC. It yields the protein CVSSLEAGTQYF.

Regarding this clonotype: At one of its ends the junction is not consistent with the germline gene, which may arise from a read error. This chain's CDR3 is CANSLTGNTEAFF. The CDR3 DNA is TGTGCCAACAGCCTTACAGGGAACACTGAAGCCTTCTTT. This chain links TRBV11-3 with TRBJ1-1, with D possibly matching TRBD1 (6 bases). CDR1 and CDR2 (germline): SGHNT, YENEEA. The CDR3 runs 13 residues.

Notes on this clonotype: Just one base apart from a much larger clone, this may be a read error. The chain uses TRBV6-6 and TRBJ2-7; D is perhaps TRBD1 or TRBD2 (5 bases each). Germline loops: CDR1 MNHNY, CDR2 SVGAGI (reference sequence). The CDR3 totals 14 residues. V dropped 8 bases and J dropped 7 bases, with 21 bases sitting between them. Here the CDR3 DNA reads TGTGCCAGCTGCTACGGGGCTCCGTTTACTGAGCAGTACTTC. Residues: CASCYGAPFTEQYF.

A note on this clonotype: A read error may explain this, as a much larger clone is one base away. The chain links TRBV6-5 to TRBJ2-7, with D perhaps matching TRBD2 (5 bases). Between the trimmed V and J ends, which lost 2 bases and 2 bases, there was a span of 10 bases. CDR3 size: 14 residues. Germline CDR1 reads MNHEY; CDR2 reads SVGAGI. This CDR3 reads CASSYLHGTYEQYF. CDR3 nucleotide sequence: TGTGCCAGCAGTTACCTACACGGGACCTACGAGCAGTACTTC.

The chain is built from TRBV4-2 and TRBJ2-3; D might be TRBD2 (5 bases). The CDR3 sequence is 18 residues long. Germline V gives CDR1 LGHNA, CDR2 YNFKEQ. Between the trimmed V and J ends, which lost 2 bases and 4 bases, there was a span of 22 bases. The CDR3 bases are TGTGCCAGCAGCCAATTAGGGCTAGCTGCAGCCAGCGCAGATACGCAGTATTTT. This translates into CASSQLGLAAASADTQYF.

About this clonotype itself: A read error may explain this, as a much larger clone is one base away. V and J are TRBV6-5 and TRBJ1-1; a possible D gene is TRBD1 (5 bases). The germline V and J ends were trimmed by 5 bases and 8 bases, with 18 bases remaining between them. The CDR3 totals 14 residues. Germline V gives CDR1 MNHEY, CDR2 SVGAGI. The CDR3 is CASSDLRTCGEAFF. DNA of the CDR3: TGTGCCAGCAGTGACCTAAGGACATGTGGCGAAGCTTTCTTT.

The chain carries TRBV18 and TRBJ2-5; D possibly corresponds to TRBD2 (5 bases). Trimming removed 3 bases at V and 1 base at J, with 12 bases between. Germline V gene data show CDR1 as KGHSH and CDR2 as LQKENI. The CDR3 runs 15 residues. The CDR3 DNA follows: TGTGCCAGCTCACCGTGGACTCCTCCCCAAGAGACCCAGTACTTC. Translation: CASSPWTPPQETQYF.

A word on this clonotype: A read error may explain this, as a much larger clone is one base away. The chain uses TRBV28 and TRBJ2-3; D uncertain. Germline CDR1 MDHEN, CDR2 SYDVKM. This CDR3 has 13 amino acids. V dropped 7 bases and J dropped 0 bases, with 8 bases sitting between them. CDR3 coding DNA: TGTGCCAGCAATTCCCGGAGCACAGATACGCAGTATTTT. This translates into CASNSRSTDTQYF. Looking up the rest from reference TRBV28 and TRBJ2-3 gives the full variable domain: DVKVTQSSRYLVKRTGEKVFLECVQDMDHENMFWYRQDPGLGLRLIYFSYDVKMKEKGDIPEGYSVSREKKERFSLILESASTNQTSMYLCASNSRSTDTQYFGPGTRLTVL.

The chain uses TRBV7-9 and TRBJ2-5, with D perhaps being TRBD1 or TRBD2 (5 bases each). With 5 bases removed from V and 3 bases from J, the gap between germline ends came to 19 bases. Germline V gene lookup returns CDR1 SEHNR and CDR2 FQNEAQ (reference sequence). This CDR3 comprises 16 residues. Here the CDR3 reads CASSPWSGRAEETQYF. CDR3 in DNA: TGTGCCAGCAGCCCCTGGAGCGGCAGGGCCGAAGAGACCCAGTACTTC.

Remarks on this clonotype: This may be a read error, as it is one base from a much larger clone. V usage is TRBV30 and J usage is TRBJ1-5, with TRBD1 identical over 10 bases. The CDR3 consists of 15 residues. Germline V gene sequence: CDR1 GTSNPN, CDR2 SVGIG (reference sequence). The CDR3 here is CVWSGRGTGDQPQHF. The CDR3 nucleotides are TGTGTCTGGAGTGGCCGGGGGACAGGGGATCAGCCCCAGCATTTT. The full variable domain, its missing parts supplied by reference TRBV30 and TRBJ1-5, is SQTIHQWPATLVQPVGSPLSLECTVEGTSNPNLYWYRQAAGRGLQLLFYSVGIGQISSEVPQNLSASRPQDRQFILSSKKLLLSDSGFYLCVWSGRGTGDQPQHFGDGTRLSIL.

Many counts were recorded for this clonotype. One junction end does not reproduce the germline sequence, and a read error may be involved. This sequence joins TRBV5-1 and TRBJ2-5; a weak D match, TRBD1 (5 bases). The CDR3 has 12 amino acids. Per the germline V gene, CDR1 is SGHRS and CDR2 is YFSETQ. CDR3 residues: CASSLGEETQYF. The CDR3, as DNA: TGTGCCAGCAGCTTAGGGGAAGAGACCCAGTACTTC.